The 4 T cell receptor beta chains listed next were all sequenced from one sample in a study of post-analysis software for immune sequencing data. Whole-study results and caveats: Included in a set of roughly five TRBV segments more frequent in patients than controls were TRBV5-6, TRBV5-1 and TRBV20-1.

The authors incorporated unique molecular identifiers into the TCR beta cDNA libraries. Each CDR3 protein gets one entry after TCRdb re-called the PCR reads with MiXCR. The top ten hold around 4.8% of the sample, which has around 260,000 distinct CDR3 sequences, 36% seen once. These receptors have no identified antigens. Sequencing was done on a sample of blood. Receptors were obtained from a girl aged 5 to 17 with multiple sclerosis.

This clonotype was seen only once. The chain links TRBV5-1 to TRBJ2-3; D is unresolved. The V gene lost 6 bases and the J gene lost 2 bases, with 7 bases spanning the gap. Germline-derived CDR1 and CDR2 are SGHRS and YFSETQ. The CDR3 contains 12 residues. The CDR3 nucleotides read TGCGCCAGCATAGGGATCACAGATACGCAGTATTTT. This sequence encodes CASIGITDTQYF. Combining the CDR3 with reference TRBV5-1 and TRBJ2-3 gives the whole variable domain KAGVTQTPRYLIKTRGQQVTLSCSPISGHRSVSWYQQTPGQGLQFLFEYFSETQRNKGNFPGRFSGRQFSNSRSEMNVSTLELGDSALYLCASIGITDTQYFGPGTRLTVL.

This clonotype has a count of ten or more. The V call is TRBV6-2 or TRBV6-3, the J call TRBJ1-5; no clear D. Between the trimmed V and J ends, which lost 5 bases and 7 bases, there was a span of 12 bases. Germline values: CDR1 MNHEY, CDR2 SVGEGT. CDR3 size: 13 residues. As DNA, the CDR3 is TGTGCCAGCAGTAGGATCGGAGGCCAGCCCCAGCATTTT. Its protein product is CASSRIGGQPQHF.

This clonotype was picked up many times. V usage is TRBV9 and J usage is TRBJ1-2, with D tentatively TRBD1 (5 bases). The CDR3 is made up of 15 amino acids. Germline V CDR1 and CDR2: SGDLS, YYNGEE. V dropped 0 bases and J dropped 4 bases, with 13 bases sitting between them. The CDR3 region has the DNA TGTGCCAGCAGCGTAGATGGGGGAATGGGCTATGGCTACACCTTC. Its translation is CASSVDGGMGYGYTF.

This clonotype turned up a few times. This may be a read error, as it is one base from a much larger clone. The rearrangement uses TRBV29-1 and TRBJ2-7, with unresolved D. Trimming pared 6 bases from V and 7 bases from J, leaving 25 bases between. Germline lookup yields CDR1 SQVTM and CDR2 ANQGSEA. This CDR3 has 15 amino acids. The CDR3 DNA follows: TGCAGCGTAGATGTTTGGAACGACCCTAATAATGAGCAGTACTTC. This gives the protein CSVDVWNDPNNEQYF.